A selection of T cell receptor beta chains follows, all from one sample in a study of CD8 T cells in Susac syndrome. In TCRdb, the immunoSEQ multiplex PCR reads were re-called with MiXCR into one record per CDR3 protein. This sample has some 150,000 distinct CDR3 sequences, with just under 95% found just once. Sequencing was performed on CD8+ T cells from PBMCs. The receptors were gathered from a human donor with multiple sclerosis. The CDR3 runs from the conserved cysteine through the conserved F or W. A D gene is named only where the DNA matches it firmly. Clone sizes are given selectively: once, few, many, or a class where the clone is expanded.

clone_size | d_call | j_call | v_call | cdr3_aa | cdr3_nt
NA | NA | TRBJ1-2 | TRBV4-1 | CASSQNSEPYYGYTF | TGCGCCAGCAGCCAAAACTCGGAACCGTACTATGGCTACACCTTC
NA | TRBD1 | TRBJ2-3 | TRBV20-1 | CSARVGIQGVRPDTQYF | TGCAGTGCTAGAGTTGGGATACAGGGGGTCCGCCCAGATACGCAGTATTTT
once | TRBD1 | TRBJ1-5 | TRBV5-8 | CASSLRGLNLPQHF | TGTGCCAGCAGCTTGAGGGGGCTCAATTTGCCCCAGCATTTT
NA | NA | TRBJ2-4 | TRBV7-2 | CASSLLRSDSKNIQYF | TGTGCCAGCAGCCTCCTTCGGAGCGACAGCAAAAACATTCAGTACTTC
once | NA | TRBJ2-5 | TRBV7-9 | CASKPAGWYQETQYF | TGTGCCAGCAAACCCGCGGGGTGGTACCAAGAGACCCAGTACTTC
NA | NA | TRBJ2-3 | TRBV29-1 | CSLSQTDAQYF | TGCAGCCTCTCGCAAACAGATGCGCAGTATTTT
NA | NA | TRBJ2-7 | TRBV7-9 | CASSPRQGVSEQYF | TGTGCCAGCAGCCCCCGGCAGGGTGTATCCGAGCAGTACTTC
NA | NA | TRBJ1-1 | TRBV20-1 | CSAAGSEAFF | TGCAGTGCTGCCGGGAGTGAAGCTTTCTTT
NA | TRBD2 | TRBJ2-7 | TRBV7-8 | CASSFGAREGQYEQYF | TGTGCCAGCAGCTTCGGGGCGAGGGAGGGGCAATACGAGCAGTACTTC
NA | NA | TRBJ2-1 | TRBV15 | CATGTNEQFF | TGTGCCACCGGAACCAATGAGCAGTTCTTC
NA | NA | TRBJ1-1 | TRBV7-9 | CASSSPVNTEAFF | TGTGCCAGCAGCTCCCCGGTGAACACTGAAGCTTTCTTT
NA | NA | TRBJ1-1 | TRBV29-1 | CSAARSEAFF | TGCAGCGCCGCCCGTAGTGAAGCTTTCTTT
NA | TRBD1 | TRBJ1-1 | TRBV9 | CASSPQGAKNTEAFF | TGTGCCAGCAGCCCGCAGGGGGCAAAGAACACTGAAGCTTTCTTT
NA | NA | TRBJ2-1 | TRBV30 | CAWSPFREDEQFF | TGTGCCTGGAGCCCTTTCAGAGAAGATGAGCAGTTCTTC
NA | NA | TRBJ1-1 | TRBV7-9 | CASRTTRGVNTEAFF | TGTGCCAGCAGAACTACGAGGGGAGTTAACACTGAAGCTTTCTTT
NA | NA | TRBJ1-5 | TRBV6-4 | CASSKDQPQHF | TGTGCCAGCAGTAAAGATCAGCCCCAGCATTTT